This T cell receptor (beta chain) was found in a study of CD8+CD57+ T cells in acquired aplastic anemia. Overall study context: CD4+ and CD8+ cells, once sorted, gave DNA averaging around 3.4 ug.

Those patients picked for sequencing had displayed CD8+CD57+ cell expansion on flow cytometry. Among the patients, all had severe acquired aplastic anemia. TCR beta VDJ and CDR3 profiles were obtained from a genomic DNA template. TCRdb independently ran MiXCR on the reads; one entry per CDR3 protein. The sample yields about 180,000 distinct CDR3 sequences, approximately 52% seen once. The material sequenced was sorted CD4+, CD8+, or CD8+CD57+ T cells (not recorded which) from PBMCs. The clonotype originates from a human donor with aplastic anemia.

CDR3 loop: CAISESEITNTGELFF. Written as DNA, the CDR3 is TGTGCCATCAGTGAGTCGGAGATTACGAACACCGGGGAGCTGTTTTTT. The chain employs TRBV10-3 and TRBJ2-2; D is uncertain. The CDR3 has 16 residues. V lost 0 bases and J 0 bases, leaving 8 bases between the germline ends. Germline CDR1 ENHRY, CDR2 SYGVKD.